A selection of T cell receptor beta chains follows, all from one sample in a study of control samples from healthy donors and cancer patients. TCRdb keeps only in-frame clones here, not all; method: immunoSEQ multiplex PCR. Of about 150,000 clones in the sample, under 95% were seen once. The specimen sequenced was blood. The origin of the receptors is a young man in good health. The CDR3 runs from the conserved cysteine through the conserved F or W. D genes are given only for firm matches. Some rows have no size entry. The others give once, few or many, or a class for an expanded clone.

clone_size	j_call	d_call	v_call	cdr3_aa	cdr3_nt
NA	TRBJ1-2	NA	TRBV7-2	CASSYEGHIYGYTF	TGTGCCAGCAGTTATGAGGGACATATTTATGGCTACACCTTC
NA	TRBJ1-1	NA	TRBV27	CASSLSVGSGTEAFF	TGTGCCAGCAGTTTATCGGTAGGGTCGGGCACTGAAGCTTTCTTT
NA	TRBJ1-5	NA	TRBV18	CASSPFFGGNQPQHF	TGTGCCAGCTCACCTTTTTTCGGGGGCAATCAGCCCCAGCATTTT
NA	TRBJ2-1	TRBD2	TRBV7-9	CASSSPAWTSGEINEQFF	TGTGCCAGCAGCTCCCCAGCCTGGACTAGCGGGGAGATCAATGAGCAGTTCTTC
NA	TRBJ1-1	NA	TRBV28	CASRIDVGPEAFF	TGTGCCAGCAGAATCGACGTCGGCCCTGAAGCTTTCTTT
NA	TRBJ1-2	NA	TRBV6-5	CASRKRGEDGYTF	TGTGCCAGCAGGAAGCGGGGAGAGGATGGCTACACCTTC
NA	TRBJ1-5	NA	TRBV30	CAWSQLKGGIYQPQHF	TGTGCCTGGAGTCAACTCAAGGGGGGAATCTATCAGCCCCAGCATTTT
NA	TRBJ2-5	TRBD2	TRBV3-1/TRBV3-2	CASSQDHGGGTNRYQETQYF	TGTGCCAGCAGCCAAGATCACGGCGGGGGGACCAACCGTTACCAAGAGACCCAGTACTTC
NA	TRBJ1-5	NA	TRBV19	CASSISGGNLRQPQHF	TGTGCCAGTAGTATTAGTGGAGGGAATCTGCGTCAGCCCCAGCATTTT
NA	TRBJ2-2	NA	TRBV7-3	CASSLRGEPTGELFF	TGTGCCAGCAGCTTAAGAGGGGAACCTACCGGGGAGCTGTTTTTT
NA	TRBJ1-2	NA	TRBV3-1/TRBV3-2	CASSHGQSGYTF	TGTGCCAGCAGCCACGGGCAAAGTGGCTACACCTTC
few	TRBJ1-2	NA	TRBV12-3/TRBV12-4	CASSKEDRYGYTF	TGTGCCAGTTCAAAGGAGGACAGATATGGCTACACCTTC
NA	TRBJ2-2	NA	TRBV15	CATSRDRAPDSTGELFF	TGTGCCACCAGCAGAGATCGGGCCCCGGATTCAACCGGGGAGCTGTTTTTT
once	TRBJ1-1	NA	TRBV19	CASSMSFLDISSRWSTEAFF	TGTGCCAGTAGTATGAGCTTTCTGGACATTTCATCACGTTGGAGCACTGAAGCTTTCTTT
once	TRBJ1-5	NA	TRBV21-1	CASQPQHF	TGTGCCAGCCAGCCCCAGCATTTT
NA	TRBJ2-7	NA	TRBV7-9	CASSFKGYEQYF	TGTGCCAGCAGCTTTAAGGGATACGAGCAGTACTTC
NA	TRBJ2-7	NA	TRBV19	CASSMQGISYEQYF	TGTGCCAGTAGTATGCAGGGGATTTCCTACGAGCAGTACTTC
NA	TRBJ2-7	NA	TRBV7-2	CASRYQQAGPGVEQYF	TGTGCCAGCAGATACCAACAGGCCGGGCCAGGGGTCGAGCAGTACTTC
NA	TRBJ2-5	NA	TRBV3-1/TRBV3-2	CASSHPAGALRETQYF	TGTGCCAGCAGCCACCCGGCGGGGGCCCTCCGAGAGACCCAGTACTTC
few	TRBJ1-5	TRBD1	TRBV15	CATSKDREQPQHF	TGTGCCACCAGCAAAGACAGGGAACAGCCCCAGCATTTT
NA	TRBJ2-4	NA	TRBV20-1	CSALAKNIQYF	TGCAGTGCTTTAGCCAAAAACATTCAGTACTTC
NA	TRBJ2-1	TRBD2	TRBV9	CASSPGTSGIYNEQFF	TGTGCCAGCAGCCCCGGGACTAGCGGGATATACAATGAGCAGTTCTTC
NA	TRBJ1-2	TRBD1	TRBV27	CASSLGTGNYGYTF	TGTGCCAGCAGTTTGGGGACAGGCAACTATGGCTACACCTTC
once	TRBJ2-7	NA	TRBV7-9	CASSPKRGTSYEQYF	TGTGCCAGCAGCCCAAAACGGGGAACTTCCTACGAGCAGTACTTC
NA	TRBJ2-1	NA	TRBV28	CASSPPDWIYNEQFF	TGTGCCAGCAGCCCCCCGGACTGGATCTACAATGAGCAGTTCTTC
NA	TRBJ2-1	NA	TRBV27	CASSLGRYNEQFF	TGTGCCAGCAGTTTAGGACGCTATAATGAGCAGTTCTTC
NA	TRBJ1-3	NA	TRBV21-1	CASSKATVNTIYF	TGTGCCAGCAGCAAAGCGACCGTGAACACCATATATTTT
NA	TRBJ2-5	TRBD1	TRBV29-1	CSVTNLVRDRPETQYF	TGCAGCGTCACTAATTTGGTCCGGGACAGGCCAGAGACCCAGTACTTC
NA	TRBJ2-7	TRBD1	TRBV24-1	CATSYGQGYEQYF	TGTGCCACCAGCTACGGACAGGGCTACGAGCAGTACTTC
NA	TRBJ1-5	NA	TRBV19	CASRGGVNQPQHF	TGTGCCAGTAGGGGGGGGGTCAATCAGCCCCAGCATTTT
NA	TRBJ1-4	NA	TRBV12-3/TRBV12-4	CASSFQRDEKLFF	TGTGCCAGCAGTTTCCAGCGTGACGAAAAACTGTTTTTT
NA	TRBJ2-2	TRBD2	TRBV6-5	CAIPGLADTGELFF	TGTGCCATCCCAGGGCTAGCGGACACCGGGGAGCTGTTTTTT
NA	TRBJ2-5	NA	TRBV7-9	CASSPPRGAPGETQYF	TGTGCCAGCAGTCCCCCCCGGGGAGCTCCGGGGGAGACCCAGTACTTC
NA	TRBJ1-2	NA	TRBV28	CATLAGGYTF	TGTGCCACCCTAGCTGGGGGCTACACCTTC
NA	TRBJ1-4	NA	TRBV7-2	CASSQARSEKLFF	TGTGCCAGCAGCCAAGCTAGGAGTGAAAAACTGTTTTTT
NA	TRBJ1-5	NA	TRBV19	CASSIGRGQPQHF	TGTGCCAGTAGTATAGGACGGGGTCAGCCCCAGCATTTT
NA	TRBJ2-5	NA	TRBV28	CASSTHPRGTGTQYF	TGTGCCAGCAGTACCCACCCCAGGGGAACTGGGACCCAGTACTTC
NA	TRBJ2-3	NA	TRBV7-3	CASSLGVSTDTQYF	TGTGCCAGCAGCTTAGGGGTTAGCACAGATACGCAGTATTTT
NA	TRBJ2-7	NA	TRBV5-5	CASSPSERVIHHEQYF	TGTGCCAGCAGCCCCTCTGAGCGGGTGATACACCACGAGCAGTACTTC
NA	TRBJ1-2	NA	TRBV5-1	CASSLVDNYGYTF	TGCGCCAGCAGCTTGGTGGATAACTATGGCTACACCTTC
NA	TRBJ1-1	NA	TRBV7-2	CASSPRPGNTEAFF	TGTGCCAGCAGCCCAAGACCCGGGAACACTGAAGCTTTCTTT
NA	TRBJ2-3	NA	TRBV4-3	CASSQGRELDATQYF	TGCGCCAGCAGCCAAGGGCGGGAACTTGACGCTACGCAGTATTTT
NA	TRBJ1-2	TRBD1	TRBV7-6	CASSIGDSLNYGYTF	TGTGCCAGCAGCATTGGGGACAGCCTTAACTATGGCTACACCTTC